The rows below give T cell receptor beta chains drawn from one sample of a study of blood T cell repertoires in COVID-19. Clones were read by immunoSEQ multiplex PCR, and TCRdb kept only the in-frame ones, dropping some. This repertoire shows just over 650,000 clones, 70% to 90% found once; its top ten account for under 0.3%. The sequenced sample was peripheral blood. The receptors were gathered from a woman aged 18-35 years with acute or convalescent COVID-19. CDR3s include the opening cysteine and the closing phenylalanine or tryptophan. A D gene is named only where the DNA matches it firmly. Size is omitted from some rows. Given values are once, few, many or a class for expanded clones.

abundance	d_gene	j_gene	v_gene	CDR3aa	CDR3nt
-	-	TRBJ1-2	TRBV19	CASSLRLGNGYTF	TGTGCCAGTAGTCTGAGGCTAGGAAATGGCTACACCTTC
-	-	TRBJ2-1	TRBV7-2	CASGERVWYGEQFF	TGTGCCAGCGGGGAGCGTGTGTGGTACGGTGAGCAGTTCTTC
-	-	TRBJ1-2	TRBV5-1	CASSLGQGSYGYTF	TGCGCCAGCAGCTTGGGGCAGGGCTCCTATGGCTACACCTTC
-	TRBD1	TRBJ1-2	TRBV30	CAWSTGQGYYGYTF	TGTGCCTGGAGTACCGGACAGGGATACTATGGCTACACCTTC
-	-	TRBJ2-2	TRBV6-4	CASSDSSDTGELFF	TGTGCCAGCAGTGACTCTAGCGACACCGGGGAGCTGTTTTTT
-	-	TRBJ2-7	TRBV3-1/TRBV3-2	CASSRKPHSPYEQYF	TGTGCCAGCAGCCGTAAACCCCATAGCCCCTACGAGCAGTACTTC
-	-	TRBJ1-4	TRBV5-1	CASSPGGGGSNEKLFF	TGCGCCAGCAGCCCCGGGGGTGGGGGTTCCAATGAAAAACTGTTTTTT
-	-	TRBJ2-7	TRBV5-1	CASSLTGQGGYEQYF	TGCGCCAGCAGTCTCACCGGGCAGGGTGGATACGAGCAGTACTTC
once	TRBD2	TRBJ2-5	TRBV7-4	CASTHQTGSGKSTETQYF	TGTGCCAGCACCCACCAAACCGGTAGCGGGAAGTCTACGGAGACCCAGTACTTC
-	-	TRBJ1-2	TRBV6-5	CASSYGLPPTNGYTF	TGTGCCAGCAGTTACGGTTTGCCCCCAACAAATGGCTACACCTTC
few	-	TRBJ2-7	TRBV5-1	CASSFEGYEQYF	TGCGCCAGCAGCTTCGAGGGCTACGAGCAGTACTTC
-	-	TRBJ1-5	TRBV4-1	CASSQEGGYSNQPQHF	TGCGCCAGCAGCCAAGAGGGGGGATATAGCAATCAGCCCCAGCATTTT
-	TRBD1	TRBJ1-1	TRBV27	CASSPWTGRTEAFF	TGTGCCAGCAGTCCGTGGACAGGGCGCACTGAAGCTTTCTTT
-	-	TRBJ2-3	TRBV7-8	CASSLVPWTTYSTDTQYF	TGTGCCAGCAGCTTAGTTCCGTGGACAACCTATAGCACAGATACGCAGTATTTT
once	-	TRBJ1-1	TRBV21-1	CASSPWAQIKSNTEAFF	TGTGCCAGCAGCCCATGGGCCCAAATAAAGAGCAACACTGAAGCTTTCTTT
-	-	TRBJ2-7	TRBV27	CASSLAPGSSYEQYF	TGTGCCAGCAGTTTAGCCCCAGGCAGCTCCTACGAGCAGTACTTC
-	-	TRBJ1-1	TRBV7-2	CASSLGGMNTEAFF	TGTGCCAGCAGCTTGGGAGGGATGAACACTGAAGCTTTCTTT
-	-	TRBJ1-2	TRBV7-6	CASSSRVGYGYTF	TGTGCCAGCAGCTCCAGGGTTGGCTATGGCTACACCTTC
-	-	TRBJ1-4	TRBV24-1	CATSARPGTSEEAATNEKLFF	TGTGCCACCAGTGCCCGTCCCGGGACATCTGAGGAGGCTGCAACTAATGAAAAACTGTTTTTT
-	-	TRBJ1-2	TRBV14	CASSRRGGHLNYGYTF	TGTGCCAGCAGCCGCCGGGGGGGACACCTTAACTATGGCTACACCTTC
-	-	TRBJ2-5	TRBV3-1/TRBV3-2	CASLARGAQETQYF	TGTGCCAGCCTAGCGAGGGGCGCTCAAGAGACCCAGTACTTC
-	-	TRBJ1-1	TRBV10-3	CAISDAGWTEAFF	TGTGCCATCAGTGACGCGGGGTGGACTGAAGCTTTCTTT
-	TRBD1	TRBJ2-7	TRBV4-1	CASSPYSGTGGFSYEQYF	TGCGCCAGCAGCCCATATTCCGGGACAGGGGGTTTCTCCTACGAGCAGTACTTC
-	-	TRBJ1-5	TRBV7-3	CASSLKGGDQPQHF	TGTGCCAGCAGCTTAAAGGGAGGGGATCAGCCCCAGCATTTT
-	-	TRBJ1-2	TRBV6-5	CASRPTEVGGGCTF	TGTGCCAGCAGGCCGACGGAGGTGGGGGGAGGGTGCACCTTC
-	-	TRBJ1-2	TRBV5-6	CASSLGGNFNYGYTF	TGTGCCAGCAGCTTGGGAGGAAATTTTAACTATGGCTACACCTTC
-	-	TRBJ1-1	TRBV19	CASIGRQTEAFF	TGTGCCAGTATCGGAAGACAGACTGAAGCTTTCTTT
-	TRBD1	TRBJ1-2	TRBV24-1	CATSDPRTGGKGYGYTF	TGTGCCACCAGTGACCCCCGGACAGGGGGCAAAGGCTATGGCTACACCTTC
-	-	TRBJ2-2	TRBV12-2	CASRFDRGDTGELFF	TGTGCAAGTCGCTTTGACAGGGGCGACACCGGGGAGCTGTTTTTT
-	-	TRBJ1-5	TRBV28	CASMVPSRPQHF	TGTGCCAGCATGGTCCCCTCGCGGCCCCAGCATTTT
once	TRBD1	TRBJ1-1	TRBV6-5	CASIGQVRTEAFF	TGTGCCAGCATCGGACAGGTGAGGACTGAAGCTTTCTTT
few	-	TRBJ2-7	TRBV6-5	CASNRYRTYEQYF	TGTGCCAGCAATAGATACAGAACCTACGAGCAGTACTTC
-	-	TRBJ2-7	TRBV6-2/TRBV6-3	CASSFAGEYHEQYF	TGTGCCAGCAGTTTTGCAGGGGAGTATCACGAGCAGTACTTC
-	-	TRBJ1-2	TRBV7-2	CASSYHRDPRGYTF	TGTGCCAGCAGCTATCATCGCGATCCTAGGGGCTACACCTTC
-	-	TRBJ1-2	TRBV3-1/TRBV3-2	CASSQGGDGYTF	TGTGCCAGCAGCCAAGGAGGTGATGGCTACACCTTC
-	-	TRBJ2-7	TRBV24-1	CATSEGGRIEQYF	TGTGCCACCAGTGAGGGGGGACGCATCGAGCAGTACTTC
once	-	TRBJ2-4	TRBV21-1	CASSKVRDRETKNIQYF	TGTGCCAGCAGCAAAGTTAGGGACAGAGAAACCAAAAACATTCAGTACTTC
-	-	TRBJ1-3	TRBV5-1	CASSPDLSNSGNTIYF	TGCGCCAGCAGTCCTGATCTGAGCAACTCTGGAAACACCATATATTTT
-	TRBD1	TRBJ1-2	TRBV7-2	CASSFGDRVTGYTF	TGTGCCAGCAGCTTTGGGGACAGGGTAACAGGCTACACCTTC
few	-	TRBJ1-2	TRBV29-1	CSVREDTDYYGYTF	TGCAGCGTCAGAGAGGACACTGACTACTATGGCTACACCTTC